The 24 T cell receptor beta chains given below trace back to one sample, sequenced in a study of beta chain features in type 1 diabetes listed by TCRdb under 2018. The library came from the immunoSEQ multiplex PCR assay. All of the isolated RNA was reverse transcribed with the High Capacity cDNA Reverse Transcription Kit, so expressed TCRB transcripts were sequenced. As stored in TCRdb, this immuneACCESS dataset retains in-frame rearrangements with V and J assigned. A fraction of the clones does not appear; measured against another copy, unresolved V genes explain less than half of the discrepancy, and the remainder lacks a known reason. The sample table records nearly 350,000 clones; under 8.5% of these occur just once. The leading ten clones occupy approximately 0.44% of the sample. The material sequenced was central memory CD4+ T cells from blood. The receptors here all came from a woman under 30 in good health.

This clone was counted only a few times. This chain links TRBV7-9 with TRBJ2-7, with D possibly matching TRBD2 (5 bases). The CDR3 is 15 amino acids. Germline lookup yields CDR1 SEHNR and CDR2 FQNEAQ (reference sequence). V lost 3 bases, J lost 3 bases, and 15 bases lay in between. CDR3 sequence reads: CASSFSSGLVYEQYF. The CDR3 DNA is TGTGCCAGCAGCTTTTCGAGCGGACTGGTCTACGAGCAGTACTTC. The full variable domain, rest sourced from reference TRBV7-9 and TRBJ2-7, is DTGVSQNPRHKITKRGQNVTFRCDPISEHNRLYWYRQTLGQGPEFLTYFQNEAQLEKSRLLSDRFSAERPKGSFSTLEIQRTEQGDSAMYLCASSFSSGLVYEQYFGPGTRLTVT.

The chain carries TRBV29-1 and TRBJ2-5, with D uncertain. Germline CDR1 reads SQVTM; CDR2 reads ANQGSEA. Trimming removed 5 bases from V and 7 bases from J, with 17 bases in between. The CDR3 consists of 13 residues. CDR3 sequence reads: CSVIGLDPVTQYF. The DNA for the CDR3 is TGCAGCGTTATAGGCTTAGACCCCGTGACCCAGTACTTC. The whole variable domain, remainder taken from reference TRBV29-1 and TRBJ2-5, is SAVISQKPSRDICQRGTSLTIQCQVDSQVTMMFWYRQQPGQSLTLIATANQGSEATYESGFVIDKFPISRPNLTFSTLTVSNMSPEDSSIYLCSVIGLDPVTQYFGPGTRLLVL.

Only a few counts were recorded for this clone. The chain has TRBV29-1 and TRBJ2-1; perhaps D is TRBD1 or TRBD2 (5 bases each). This CDR3 spans 13 amino acids. Trimming stripped 2 bases from V and 7 bases from J, with 12 bases between. CDR1 and CDR2 (germline): SQVTM, ANQGSEA. CDR3 residues: CSVERDRGNEQFF. In DNA form, the CDR3 reads TGCAGCGTTGAAAGGGACCGAGGGAATGAGCAGTTCTTC.

This clone appeared many times. The same CDR3 also results from other DNA sequences found in this sample. The chain couples TRBV7-9 to TRBJ1-1, with a tentative D call TRBD1 (5 bases). Germline V gene data show CDR1 as SEHNR and CDR2 as FQNEAQ (reference sequence). The CDR3 extends over 14 amino acids. V shed 1 base and J shed 0 bases, with 6 bases lying between them. The CDR3, as DNA: TGTGCCAGCAGCTTAGACAGGTTGAACACTGAAGCTTTCTTT. This sequence encodes CASSLDRLNTEAFF.

The chain recombines TRBV18 with TRBJ2-1; TRBD2 is a possible D gene (5 bases). Germline values: CDR1 KGHSH, CDR2 LQKENI. V shed 3 bases and J shed 0 bases, with 9 bases lying between them. This CDR3 has 15 amino acids. The CDR3 DNA reads TGTGCCAGCTCACCGAGGGAGAGCTCCTACAATGAGCAGTTCTTC. As protein: CASSPRESSYNEQFF.

The rearrangement joins TRBV6-5 to TRBJ1-5; D is ambiguous. Germline V lookup: CDR1 MNHEY, CDR2 SVGAGI. The V gene lost 8 bases and the J gene lost 1 base, with 6 bases spanning the gap. The CDR3 is made up of 12 amino acids. CDR3 DNA sequence: TGTGCCAGCTGGAGCAGCAATCAGCCCCAGCATTTT. Encoded protein: CASWSSNQPQHF.

The rearrangement links TRBV28 to TRBJ1-2; no definite D call. The CDR3 has 14 amino acids. The ends were cut back, 3 bases at V and 4 bases at J, with 12 bases in the middle. Looked up from germline, CDR1 is MDHEN and CDR2 is SYDVKM. CDR3 in DNA: TGTGCCAGCAGTTTCCGTATCACTTTCTATGGCTACACCTTC. It codes for CASSFRITFYGYTF.

This chain connects TRBV4-2 to TRBJ2-3; D tentatively fits TRBD1 or TRBD2 (6 bases each). The V end was cut by 1 base, the J end by 3 bases, with 11 bases between. This CDR3 has 15 amino acids. Germline loops: CDR1 LGHNA, CDR2 YNFKEQ. The CDR3 loop reads CASSQAGGETDTQYF. The CDR3 DNA sequence: TGTGCCAGCAGCCAAGCCGGGGGCGAGACAGATACGCAGTATTTT.

The rearrangement uses TRBV4-2 and TRBJ1-5, with a weak D call TRBD1 (6 bases). Germline loops: CDR1 LGHNA, CDR2 YNFKEQ. CDR3 length: 13 residues. V was shortened by 8 bases and J by 2 bases, with 10 bases between the two germline ends. CDR3 coding DNA: TGTGCCAGCCAGGGGTCGGGCAATCAGCCCCAGCATTTT. Protein: CASQGSGNQPQHF.

The chain links TRBV9 to TRBJ2-5; 9 bases are a match to TRBD1. V was clipped by 3 bases and J by 4 bases; unmatched bases: 4. The CDR3 is 14 amino acids. The germline V gene encodes CDR1 SGDLS and CDR2 YYNGEE. CDR3 residues: CASSAQQGAETQYF. The DNA of the CDR3 is TGTGCCAGCAGCGCACAACAGGGGGCAGAGACCCAGTACTTC.

V usage is TRBV4-3 and J usage is TRBJ1-1; D is ambiguous. The CDR3 totals 13 residues. Germline V CDR1 and CDR2: LGHNA, YSLEER. Deletions cut 4 bases from V and 6 bases from J, with 12 bases between. The CDR3 loop is CASSLNPEAEAFF. The CDR3 DNA is TGCGCCAGCAGCCTTAATCCAGAGGCTGAAGCTTTCTTT.

This chain links TRBV7-2 with TRBJ2-6; D unresolved. V lost 5 bases to trimming and J lost 2 bases, with 7 bases between them. Germline CDR1 and CDR2: SGHTA and FQGNSA. This CDR3 is 14 amino acids long. Here the CDR3 reads CASSVIPGANVLTF. As DNA, the CDR3 is TGTGCCAGCAGCGTTATTCCTGGGGCCAACGTCCTGACTTTC.

This clone has at least ten counts. The rearrangement joins TRBV5-4 to TRBJ2-1; TRBD1 matches 8 bases. From germline, CDR1 is SGHNT and CDR2 YYREEE (reference sequence). The trim removed 0 bases at V and 12 bases at J, leaving 8 bases unmatched. The CDR3 totals 14 residues. The CDR3 DNA reads TGTGCCAGCAGCTTGGGGGCAGGGGGCCTCGGGCAGTTCTTC. It yields the protein CASSLGAGGLGQFF. The whole variable domain, filled in from reference TRBV5-4 and TRBJ2-1, reads ETGVTQSPTHLIKTRGQQVTLRCSSQSGHNTVSWYQQALGQGPQFIFQYYREEENGRGNFPPRFSGLQFPNYSSELNVNALELDDSALYLCASSLGAGGLGQFFGPGTRLTVL.

This clone turned up a few times. This sequence may be a read error, since a much larger clone differs from it by one base. The CDR3 coding sequence is TGTGCCAGCAGCTTAGAGGTGAACACTGAAGCTTTCTTT. Protein: CASSLEVNTEAFF. This chain joins TRBV7-3 and TRBJ1-1; D remains unclear. Germline CDR1 SGHTA, CDR2 FQGTGA. V shed 2 bases and J shed 0 bases, with 4 bases lying between them. The CDR3 is made up of 13 amino acids. Complete variable domain (other parts from reference TRBV7-3 and TRBJ1-1): GAGVSQTPSNKVTEKGKYVELRCDPISGHTALYWYRQSLGQGPEFLIYFQGTGAADDSGLPNDRFFAVRPEGSVSTLKIQRTERGDSAVYLCASSLEVNTEAFFGQGTRLTVV.

The chain links TRBV5-1 to TRBJ2-2; 10 bases map to TRBD2. Germline trimming cut 0 bases from V and 3 bases from J; bases unmatched to any gene: 5. CDR3 length equals 17 residues. Germline V gives CDR1 SGHRS, CDR2 YFSETQ. CDR3 in amino acids: CASSLELAGIYTGELFF. DNA for the CDR3: TGCGCCAGCAGCTTGGAACTAGCGGGAATATACACCGGGGAGCTGTTTTTT.

V usage is TRBV11-2 and J usage is TRBJ2-2; perhaps D is TRBD1 or TRBD2 (6 bases each). The CDR3 is made up of 13 amino acids. V lost 5 bases and J 7 bases, leaving 11 bases between the germline ends. Looked up from germline, CDR1 is SGHAT and CDR2 is FQNNGV. CDR3: CASSRGPSGELFF. DNA for the CDR3: TGTGCCAGCAGCCGGGGGCCAAGCGGGGAGCTGTTTTTT.

The chain recombines TRBV19 with TRBJ1-2, with D unresolved. The CDR3 is 13 amino acids. Germline V lookup: CDR1 LNHDA, CDR2 SQIVND (reference sequence). The V end lost 6 bases, the J end lost 2 bases, and 10 bases lay between the germline ends. The DNA for the CDR3 is TGTGCCAGTAGGAATATGACGAACTATGGCTACACCTTC. It encodes CASRNMTNYGYTF.

The chain carries TRBV27 and TRBJ2-4, with 10 positions matching TRBD2. V was clipped by 4 bases and J by 1 base; unmatched bases: 10. Germline V gives CDR1 MNHEY, CDR2 SMNVEV (reference sequence). The CDR3 runs to 18 residues. In DNA form, the CDR3 reads TGTGCCAGCAGTTGGAAAGCGGGAGGGCTATCGGCCAAAAACATTCAGTACTTC. Translation gives CASSWKAGGLSAKNIQYF.

This chain joins TRBV4-1 and TRBJ1-4; TRBD1 might be the D (5 bases). V lost 1 base to trimming and J lost 6 bases, with 15 bases between them. The CDR3 sequence is 16 residues long. Germline CDR1 and CDR2: MGHRA and YSYEKL. The CDR3 region is CASSQGGLQVYEKLFF. The DNA for the CDR3 is TGCGCCAGCAGCCAAGGGGGACTTCAGGTCTATGAAAAACTGTTTTTT.

This clone has more than one count but fewer than ten. This same CDR3 is encoded by further DNA sequences in the sample. This sequence joins TRBV27 and TRBJ2-7; a possible D gene is TRBD2 (6 bases). Trimming took 8 bases from V and 2 from J, leaving 13 bases between them. The CDR3 extends over 13 amino acids. From germline, CDR1 is MNHEY and CDR2 SMNVEV (reference sequence). CDR3: CASRRDQTYEQYF. The CDR3 DNA is TGTGCCAGCCGGCGGGACCAGACCTACGAGCAGTACTTC.

Only a few counts were recorded for this clone. The V call is TRBV7-2, the J call TRBJ1-3, with 10 bases aligning to TRBD1. With V trimmed by 5 bases and J by 5 bases, 9 bases remained unmatched. CDR1 and CDR2 (germline): SGHTA, FQGNSA. The CDR3 has 16 residues. The CDR3 loop reads CASSPTGTGVRNTIYF. CDR3 nucleotide sequence: TGTGCCAGCAGCCCTACCGGGACAGGGGTTAGAAACACCATATATTTT.

A few counts support this clone. The junction does not match germline at one end; this may be a read error. This chain connects TRBV27 to TRBJ1-1; no firm D call. The germline CDR1 and CDR2 sequences are MNHEY and SMNVEV (reference sequence). The CDR3 runs to 12 residues. The CDR3 loop reads CASSSGYTEAFF. The CDR3 DNA reads as TGTGCCAGCAGCTCCGGTTATACTGAGGCTTTCTTT.

To note about this clone: A junction boundary mismatches the germline segment, possibly from a read error. This chain connects TRBV7-7 to TRBJ2-1; possibly TRBD1 for D (5 bases). Per germline, CDR1 SSHAT and CDR2 FNYEAQ (reference sequence). This CDR3 is 12 amino acids long. The CDR3 DNA reads as TGTGCTAGCAGCCAGGGCGACAATGAGCAGTTCTTC. Residues: CASSQGDNEQFF.

The J gene is TRBJ2-5, the V gene TRBV10-3; TRBD1 matches at 10 bases. The germline CDR1 and CDR2 sequences are ENHRY and SYGVKD. The CDR3 is 13 amino acids. V was pared by 8 bases and J by 5 bases, with 5 bases of the junction left unmatched. The DNA for the CDR3 is TGTGCCATCGGACAGGGGGATGGCGAGACCCAGTACTTC. Protein product: CAIGQGDGETQYF.